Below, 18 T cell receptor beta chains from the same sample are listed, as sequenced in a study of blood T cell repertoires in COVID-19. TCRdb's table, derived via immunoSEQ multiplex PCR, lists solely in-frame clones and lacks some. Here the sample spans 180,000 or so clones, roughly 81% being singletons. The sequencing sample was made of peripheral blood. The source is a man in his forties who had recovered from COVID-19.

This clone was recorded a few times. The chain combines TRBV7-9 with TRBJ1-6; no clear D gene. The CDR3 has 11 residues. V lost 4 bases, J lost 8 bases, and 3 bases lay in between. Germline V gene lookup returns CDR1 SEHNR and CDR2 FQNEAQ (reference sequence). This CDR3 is CASSSYSPLHF. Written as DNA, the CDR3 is TGTGCCAGCAGCTCCTATTCACCCCTCCACTTT.

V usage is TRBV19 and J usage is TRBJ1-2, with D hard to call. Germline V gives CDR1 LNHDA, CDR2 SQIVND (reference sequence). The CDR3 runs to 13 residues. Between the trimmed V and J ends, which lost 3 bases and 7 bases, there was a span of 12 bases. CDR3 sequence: CASSMVVDSGYTF. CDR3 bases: TGTGCCAGTAGTATGGTCGTGGACTCTGGCTACACCTTC.

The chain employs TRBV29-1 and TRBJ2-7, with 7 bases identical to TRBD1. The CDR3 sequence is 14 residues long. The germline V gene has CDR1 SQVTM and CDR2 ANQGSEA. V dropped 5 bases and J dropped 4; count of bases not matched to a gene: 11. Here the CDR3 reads CSVLIRDSTYEQYF. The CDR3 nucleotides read TGCAGCGTTCTCATTCGGGACAGCACATACGAGCAGTACTTC.

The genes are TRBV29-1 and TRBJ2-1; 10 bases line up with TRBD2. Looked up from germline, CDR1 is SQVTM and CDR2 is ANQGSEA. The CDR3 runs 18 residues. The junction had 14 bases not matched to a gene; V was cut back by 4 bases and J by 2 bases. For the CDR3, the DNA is TGCAGCGTTGTGGAGCTAGCGGGGGTTCGACTTGCCTACAATGAGCAGTTCTTC. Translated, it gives CSVVELAGVRLAYNEQFF.

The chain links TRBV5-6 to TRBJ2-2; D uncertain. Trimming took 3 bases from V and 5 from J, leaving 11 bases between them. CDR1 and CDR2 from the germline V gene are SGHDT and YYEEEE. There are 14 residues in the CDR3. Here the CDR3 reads CASSSTRWTGELFF. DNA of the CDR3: TGTGCCAGCAGCTCAACGAGGTGGACCGGGGAGCTGTTTTTT.

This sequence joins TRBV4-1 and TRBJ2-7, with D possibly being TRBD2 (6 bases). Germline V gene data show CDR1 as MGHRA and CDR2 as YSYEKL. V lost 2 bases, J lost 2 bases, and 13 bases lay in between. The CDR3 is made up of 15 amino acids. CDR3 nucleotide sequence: TGCGCCAGCAGCCAAACAGGACTAACTGCCTACGAGCAGTACTTC. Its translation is CASSQTGLTAYEQYF.

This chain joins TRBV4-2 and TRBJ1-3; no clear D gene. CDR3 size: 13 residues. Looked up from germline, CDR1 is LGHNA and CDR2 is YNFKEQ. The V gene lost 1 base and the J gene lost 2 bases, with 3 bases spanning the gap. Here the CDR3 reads CASSQVTGNTIYF. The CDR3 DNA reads TGTGCCAGCAGCCAAGTTACTGGAAACACCATATATTTT.

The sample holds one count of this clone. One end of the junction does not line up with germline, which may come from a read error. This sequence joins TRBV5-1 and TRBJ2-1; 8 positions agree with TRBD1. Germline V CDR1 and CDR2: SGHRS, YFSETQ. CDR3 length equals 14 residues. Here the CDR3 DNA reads TGCGCCAGCAGTTCTTTTAGTGGAGACAGGGGATTGCTCTTC. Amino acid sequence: CASSSFSGDRGLLF.

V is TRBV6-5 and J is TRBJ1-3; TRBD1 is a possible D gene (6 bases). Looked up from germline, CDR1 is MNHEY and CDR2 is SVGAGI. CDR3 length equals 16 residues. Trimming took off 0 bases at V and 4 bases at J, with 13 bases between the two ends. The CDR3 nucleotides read TGTGCCAGCAGTTACTCAGGCAGGGGATCCGGAAACACCATATATTTT. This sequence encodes CASSYSGRGSGNTIYF.

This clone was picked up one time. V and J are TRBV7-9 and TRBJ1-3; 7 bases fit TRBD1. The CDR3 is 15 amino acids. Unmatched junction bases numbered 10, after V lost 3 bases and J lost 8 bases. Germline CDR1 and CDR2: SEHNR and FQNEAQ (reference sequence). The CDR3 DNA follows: TGTGCCAGCAGCTTTGGCAGGGGGTCGCCGGACACCATATATTTT. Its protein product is CASSFGRGSPDTIYF.

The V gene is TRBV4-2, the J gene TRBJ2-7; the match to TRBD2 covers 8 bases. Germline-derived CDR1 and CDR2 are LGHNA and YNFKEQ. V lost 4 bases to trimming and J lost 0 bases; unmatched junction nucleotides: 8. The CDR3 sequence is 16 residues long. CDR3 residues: CASSPFSGGVSYEQYF. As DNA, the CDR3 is TGTGCCAGCAGCCCTTTCAGCGGGGGAGTCTCCTACGAGCAGTACTTC.

CDR3 DNA sequence: TGTGCCAGCAGTCGACTAGGGTCTAGCACAGATACGCAGTATTTT. It codes for CASSRLGSSTDTQYF. The chain has TRBV27 and TRBJ2-3; tentatively, D is TRBD2 (6 bases). Trimming stripped 5 bases from V and 0 bases from J, with 12 bases between. CDR1 is MNHEY, CDR2 SMNVEV, per germline (reference sequence). The CDR3 loop spans 15 amino acids.

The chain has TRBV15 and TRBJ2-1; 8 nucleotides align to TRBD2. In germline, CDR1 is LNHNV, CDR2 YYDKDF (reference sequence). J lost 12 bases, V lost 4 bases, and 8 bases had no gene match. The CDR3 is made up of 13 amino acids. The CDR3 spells CATSTKREFGQFF. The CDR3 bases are TGTGCCACCAGCACAAAGCGGGAGTTTGGGCAGTTCTTC.

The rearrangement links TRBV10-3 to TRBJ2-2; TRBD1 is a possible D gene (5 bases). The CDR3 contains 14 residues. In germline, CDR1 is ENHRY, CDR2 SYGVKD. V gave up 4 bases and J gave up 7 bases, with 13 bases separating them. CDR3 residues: CAISGGQGNGELFF. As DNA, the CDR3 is TGTGCCATCAGTGGAGGACAAGGGAACGGGGAGCTGTTTTTT.

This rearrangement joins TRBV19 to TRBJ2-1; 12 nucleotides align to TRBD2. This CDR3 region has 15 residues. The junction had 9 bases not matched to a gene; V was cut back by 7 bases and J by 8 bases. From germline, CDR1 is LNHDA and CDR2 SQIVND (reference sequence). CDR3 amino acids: CASTSGGADADEQFF. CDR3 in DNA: TGTGCCAGTACTAGCGGGGGGGCCGATGCGGATGAGCAGTTCTTC.

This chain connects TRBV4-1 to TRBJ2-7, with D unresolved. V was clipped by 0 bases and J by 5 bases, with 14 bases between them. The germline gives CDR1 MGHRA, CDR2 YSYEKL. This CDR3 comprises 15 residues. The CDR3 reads CASSQDHGQGDEQYF. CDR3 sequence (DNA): TGCGCCAGCAGCCAAGATCACGGTCAAGGAGACGAGCAGTACTTC.

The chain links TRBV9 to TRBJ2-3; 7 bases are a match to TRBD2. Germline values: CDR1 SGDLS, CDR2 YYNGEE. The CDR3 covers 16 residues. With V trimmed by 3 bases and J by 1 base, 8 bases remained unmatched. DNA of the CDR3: TGTGCCAGCAGCGCGGGGAGGGGCGGTGGCACAGATACGCAGTATTTT. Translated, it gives CASSAGRGGGTDTQYF. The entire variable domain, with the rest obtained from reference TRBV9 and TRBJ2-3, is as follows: DSGVTQTPKHLITATGQRVTLRCSPRSGDLSVYWYQQSLDQGLQFLIQYYNGEERAKGNILERFSAQQFPDLHSELNLSSLELGDSALYFCASSAGRGGGTDTQYFGPGTRLTVL.

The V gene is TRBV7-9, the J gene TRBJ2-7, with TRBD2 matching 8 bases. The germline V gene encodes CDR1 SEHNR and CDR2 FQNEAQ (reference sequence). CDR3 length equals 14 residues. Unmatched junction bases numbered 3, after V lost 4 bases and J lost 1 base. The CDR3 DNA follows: TGTGCCAGCAGCTCCGGGACTAGTTCCTACGAGCAGTACTTC. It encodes CASSSGTSSYEQYF.